Sequencing of this T cell receptor (beta chain) was carried out in a study of blood T cells in healthy people across ages. Study-wide results and caveats: Observed TCR beta diversity per million T cells went down as age went up. This fall followed a roughly linear course with age.

Per the germline V gene, CDR1 is DFQATT and CDR2 is SNEGSKA (reference sequence). The CDR3 has 15 residues. Trimming at V came to 2 bases and at J to 3 bases, leaving 7 bases not matched to a gene. About this clonotype: Its specificity is unknown.

Isolating PBMCs gave at least 7 million of these cells per sample. For the second PCR, which ran for about 7 to 11 cycles, a sample-barcoded 5' primer and a J-beta primer mix were used. A tag from a template-switch adaptor with 12 random nucleotides marked each cDNA molecule. TCRdb called the 5' RACE reads again in MiXCR, with one record for every CDR3 protein. Among fewer than 2 million distinct CDR3 sequences, approximately 39% were seen once, and the ten largest hold 23%. The sequenced material came from blood. This clonotype was obtained from a human donor in good health. The rearrangement links TRBV20-1 to TRBJ1-5; 7 bases agree with TRBD1. CDR3 in DNA: TGCAGTGCTAGAACAGGGGCCCGAGTCAATCAGCCCCAGCATTTT. This sequence encodes CSARTGARVNQPQHF.